Below, 14 T cell receptor beta chains from the same sample are listed, as sequenced in a study of blood T cells in healthy people across ages. Primed by a sample-barcoded 5' primer and a J-beta primer mix, a second PCR proceeded for about 7 to 11 cycles. TCRdb independently ran MiXCR on the 5' RACE reads; one entry per CDR3 protein. The sample consists of about 1.8 million distinct CDR3 sequences, just under 50% of them appearing once. Sequencing input: blood. These receptors originate from a woman aged 35 to 49 in good health.

The chain is built from TRBV25-1 and TRBJ2-4; D may be TRBD2 (6 bases). The J call is uncertain, as TRBJ2-7 better fits the DNA end. The CDR3 is 13 amino acids. In germline, CDR1 is MGHDK, CDR2 SYGVNS. CDR3 loop: CASSEQGGYEQYF. CDR3 coding DNA: TGTGCCAGCAGTGAACAGGGAGGCTACGAGCAGTACTTC.

The V and J genes are TRBV20-1 and TRBJ2-1; no firm D call. V lost 4 bases and J 5 bases, leaving 12 bases between the germline ends. Per germline, CDR1 DFQATT and CDR2 SNEGSKA (reference sequence). This CDR3 contains 13 residues. CDR3 protein: CSATDNNHNEQFF. The CDR3 nucleotides read TGCAGTGCTACCGACAATAACCACAATGAGCAGTTCTTC.

This clonotype was seen a single time. The chain combines TRBV24-1 with TRBJ2-7; D ambiguous. The last part of the DNA fits TRBJ2-5 better; the J call may be wrong. The CDR3 sequence is 14 residues long. CDR1 and CDR2 from the germline V gene are KGHDR and SFDVKD. This CDR3 reads CATSRPALQETQYF. As DNA, the CDR3 is TGTGCCACCAGTCGCCCGGCCCTCCAGGAGACCCAGTACTTC.

The chain employs TRBV12-3 or TRBV12-4 and TRBJ2-3, with a possible D match to TRBD1 (7 bases). The CDR3 contains 17 residues. V was trimmed by 2 bases and J by 3 bases, leaving 18 bases between them. DNA for the CDR3: TGTGCCAGCAGTTTAAGCCTCAGGGGGGAAAGGACAGATACGCAGTATTTT. Residues: CASSLSLRGERTDTQYF.

CDR3: CASSLVPLADEQFF. The DNA for the CDR3 is TGTGCCAGCAGCTTAGTTCCCCTAGCCGATGAGCAGTTCTTC. The J gene is TRBJ2-1, the V gene TRBV7-8; tentatively, D is TRBD2 (5 bases). Trimming took 1 base from V and 8 from J, leaving 12 bases between them. This CDR3 has 14 residues. Looked up from germline, CDR1 is SGHVS and CDR2 is FQNEAQ.

This chain connects TRBV7-9 to TRBJ2-4; tentative D call: TRBD1 (5 bases). The end of the DNA is better explained by TRBJ2-7, so the J call may be wrong. CDR3 length equals 15 residues. Germline V lookup: CDR1 SEHNR, CDR2 FQNEAQ (reference sequence). In nucleotides, the CDR3 is TGTGCCAGCAGCGCGTCATTAAGCAGGGACTACGAGCAGTACTTC. Translation: CASSASLSRDYEQYF.

This chain joins TRBV7-3 and TRBJ2-5, with TRBD2 identical over 8 bases. CDR3 length: 17 amino acids. Germline CDR1 SGHTA, CDR2 FQGTGA. V dropped 2 bases and J dropped 5; count of bases not matched to a gene: 13. As DNA, the CDR3 is TGTGCCAGCAGCTTATCCGGGGGTGGGCTAGCGGGCGAGACCCAGTACTTC. Translated: CASSLSGGGLAGETQYF. Variable domain in full (rest from reference TRBV7-3 and TRBJ2-5): GAGVSQTPSNKVTEKGKYVELRCDPISGHTALYWYRQSLGQGPEFLIYFQGTGAADDSGLPNDRFFAVRPEGSVSTLKIQRTERGDSAVYLCASSLSGGGLAGETQYFGPGTRLLVL.

The CDR3, as DNA: TGTGCCAGCAGCTCTACTAGCGTCTCCTACGAGCAGTACTTC. Translating gives CASSSTSVSYEQYF. The chain links TRBV7-9 to TRBJ2-7; TRBD2 matches 7 bases. The CDR3 has 14 amino acids. Germline V CDR1 and CDR2: SEHNR, FQNEAQ (reference sequence). J gave up 0 bases and V 4 bases, and 3 bases lay outside the gene matches.

V is TRBV11-2 and J is TRBJ2-4, with 12 bases matching TRBD2. V lost 5 bases, J lost 6 bases, and 8 bases stayed unmatched. This CDR3 has 16 amino acids. The germline CDR1 and CDR2 sequences are SGHAT and FQNNGV. The CDR3 region has the DNA TGTGCCAGCAGCCAAACTAGCGGGGGGAATAGAAACATTCAGTACTTC. Translating it yields CASSQTSGGNRNIQYF.

This clonotype was picked up one time. This rearrangement joins TRBV5-1 to TRBJ2-3, with unresolved D. V was pared by 5 bases and J by 9 bases, with 13 bases between. Germline V lookup: CDR1 SGHRS, CDR2 YFSETQ. The CDR3 consists of 12 residues. The CDR3 here is CASRYPAATQYF. In DNA, the CDR3 is TGCGCCAGCAGGTACCCCGCGGCGACGCAGTATTTT.

The chain links TRBV20-1 to TRBJ2-4; no firm D call. The germline V gene encodes CDR1 DFQATT and CDR2 SNEGSKA (reference sequence). V lost 6 bases, J lost 0 bases, and 12 bases lay in between. The CDR3 runs to 14 residues. The CDR3 bases are TGCAGTGCGATACACGTGGGAGCCAAAAACATTCAGTACTTC. Residues: CSAIHVGAKNIQYF.

A word on this clonotype: The junction and the germline gene differ at one end; a read error may be behind it. The chain uses TRBV5-1 and TRBJ2-7; perhaps TRBD1 as D (5 bases). CDR1 is SGHRS, CDR2 YFSETQ, per germline. This CDR3 is built from 14 residues. The CDR3, as DNA: TGCGTCAGCAGCTTGGGCAGGGTAGGCAAAGAGCAGTACTTC. Protein: CVSSLGRVGKEQYF.

The chain links TRBV28 to TRBJ2-7; D is perhaps TRBD2 (7 bases). The germline gives CDR1 MDHEN, CDR2 SYDVKM. Trimming removed 4 bases from V and 4 bases from J, with 23 bases in between. The CDR3 consists of 17 residues. The CDR3 bases are TGTGCCAGCAGTTCGCGAGGGGGGGGCAGAGGGGATTACGAGCAGTACTTC. Encoded protein: CASSSRGGGRGDYEQYF.

The chain recombines TRBV7-9 with TRBJ1-2; maybe TRBD1 (5 bases). CDR1 is SEHNR, CDR2 FQNEAQ, per germline (reference sequence). The CDR3 covers 14 residues. V was clipped by 4 bases and J by 6 bases, with 15 bases between them. DNA for the CDR3: TGTGCCAGCAGCTCAGGGCGGAGGAAAAATGGCTACACCTTC. Translated: CASSSGRRKNGYTF.